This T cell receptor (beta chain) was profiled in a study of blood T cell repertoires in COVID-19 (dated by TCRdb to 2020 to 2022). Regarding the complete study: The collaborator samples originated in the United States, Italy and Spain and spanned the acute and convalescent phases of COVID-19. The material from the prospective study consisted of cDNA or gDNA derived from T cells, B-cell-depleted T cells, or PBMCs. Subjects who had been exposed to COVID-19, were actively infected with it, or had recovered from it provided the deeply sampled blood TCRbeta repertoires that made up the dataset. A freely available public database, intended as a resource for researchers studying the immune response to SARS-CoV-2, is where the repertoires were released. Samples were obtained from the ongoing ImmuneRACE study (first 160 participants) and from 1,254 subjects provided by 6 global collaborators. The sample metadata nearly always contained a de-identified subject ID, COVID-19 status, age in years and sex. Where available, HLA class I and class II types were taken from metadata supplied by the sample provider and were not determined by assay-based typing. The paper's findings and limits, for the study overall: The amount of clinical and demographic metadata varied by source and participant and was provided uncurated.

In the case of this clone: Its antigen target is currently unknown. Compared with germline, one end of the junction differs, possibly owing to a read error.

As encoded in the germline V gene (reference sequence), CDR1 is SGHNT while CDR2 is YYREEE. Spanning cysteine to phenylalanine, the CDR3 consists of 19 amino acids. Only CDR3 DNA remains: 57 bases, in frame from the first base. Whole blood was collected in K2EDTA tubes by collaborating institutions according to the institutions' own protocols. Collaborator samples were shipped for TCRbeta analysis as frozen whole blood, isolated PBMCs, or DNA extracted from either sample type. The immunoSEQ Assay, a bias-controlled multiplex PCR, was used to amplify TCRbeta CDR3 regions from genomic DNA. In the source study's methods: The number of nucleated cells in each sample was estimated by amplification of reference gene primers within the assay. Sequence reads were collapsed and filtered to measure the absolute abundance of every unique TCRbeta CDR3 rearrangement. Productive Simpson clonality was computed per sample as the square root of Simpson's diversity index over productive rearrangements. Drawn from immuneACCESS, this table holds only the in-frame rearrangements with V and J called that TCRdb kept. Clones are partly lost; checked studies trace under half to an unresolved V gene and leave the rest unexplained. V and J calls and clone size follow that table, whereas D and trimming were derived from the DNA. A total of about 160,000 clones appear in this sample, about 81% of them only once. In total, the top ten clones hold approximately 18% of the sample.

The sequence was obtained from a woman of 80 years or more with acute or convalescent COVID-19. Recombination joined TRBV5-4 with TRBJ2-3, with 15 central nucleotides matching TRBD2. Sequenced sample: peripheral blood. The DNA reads TGTGCCAGCAGATTGGGACTAGCGGGGGGCCAAACTAGCACAGATACGCAGTATTTT. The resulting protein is CASRLGLAGGQTSTDTQYF. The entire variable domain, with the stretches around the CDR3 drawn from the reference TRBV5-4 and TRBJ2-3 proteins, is ETGVTQSPTHLIKTRGQQVTLRCSSQSGHNTVSWYQQALGQGPQFIFQYYREEENGRGNFPPRFSGLQFPNYSSELNVNALELDDSALYLCASRLGLAGGQTSTDTQYFGPGTRLTVL.